Each of the 15 T cell receptor beta chains below was sequenced from the same sample in a study of cytomegalovirus exposure and HLA in healthy donors. Both 60 Vbeta primers and 13 Jbeta primers went into the PCR. Clones were read by immunoSEQ multiplex PCR, and TCRdb kept only the in-frame ones, dropping some. The repertoire consists of 80,000 to 90,000 clones, with roughly 75% occurring once and the leading ten covering 2% to 2.5%. Sequencing was done on a sample of PBMCs. The receptors derive from a middle-aged man in good health and CMV-seronegative.

The table lists this clone with a count of one. This specimen includes other DNA sequences encoding the same CDR3. V gene TRBV18 combines with J gene TRBJ1-6; 8 positions match TRBD1. With V trimmed by 3 bases and J by 5 bases, 6 bases remained unmatched. Germline V gene data show CDR1 as KGHSH and CDR2 as LQKENI. The CDR3 has 16 amino acids. In DNA, the CDR3 is TGTGCCAGCTCACCCCGACAGGGGAGGGATAATTCACCCCTCCACTTT. Translating gives CASSPRQGRDNSPLHF. Full variable domain (rest looked up from reference TRBV18 and TRBJ1-6): NAGVMQNPRHLVRRRGQEARLRCSPMKGHSHVYWYRQLPEEGLKFMVYLQKENIIDESGMPKERFSAEFPKEGPSILRIQQVVRGDSAAYFCASSPRQGRDNSPLHFGNGTRLTVT.

This clone was picked up a small number of times. V is TRBV4-1 and J is TRBJ1-2; 11 bases align to TRBD1. Germline lookup yields CDR1 MGHRA and CDR2 YSYEKL. The CDR3 has 14 residues. Trimming removed 4 bases from V and 4 bases from J; junction bases left unmatched: 2. The CDR3 nucleotides read TGCGCCAGCAGCCCGGGACAGGGGGGCTATGGCTACACCTTC. As protein: CASSPGQGGYGYTF.

This chain uses TRBV5-1 with TRBJ2-7, with 7 bases lining up with TRBD1. With 4 bases clipped from V and 5 bases from J, the junction kept 3 bases outside the gene matches. Germline V CDR1 and CDR2: SGHRS, YFSETQ. The CDR3 is 12 residues long. The CDR3 region is CASSLGQHEQYF. DNA for the CDR3: TGCGCCAGCAGCCTGGGACAGCACGAGCAGTACTTC.

This chain connects TRBV5-1 to TRBJ2-2, with 7 bases that match TRBD2. After removal of 4 bases from V and 3 bases from J, the junction contained 6 bases not matched to a gene. Germline V gene lookup returns CDR1 SGHRS and CDR2 YFSETQ. This CDR3 has 15 amino acids. Written as DNA, the CDR3 is TGCGCCAGCAGCCTGGGAGGGTCGGACACCGGGGAGCTGTTTTTT. Translating it yields CASSLGGSDTGELFF.

The chain is built from TRBV5-6 and TRBJ1-2; D gene unclear. Germline-derived CDR1 and CDR2 are SGHDT and YYEEEE. This CDR3 spans 15 amino acids. V lost 5 bases to trimming and J lost 2 bases, with 16 bases between them. DNA of the CDR3: TGTGCCAGCAGTGATAGTAGCAGTGGGAACTATGGCTACACCTTC. This gives the protein CASSDSSSGNYGYTF.

The chain carries TRBV19 and TRBJ2-7; TRBD1 is a possible D gene (5 bases). Germline V gene sequence: CDR1 LNHDA, CDR2 SQIVND (reference sequence). Trimming left V 0 bases short and J 4 bases short, with 13 bases between. The CDR3 is 15 amino acids. The CDR3, as DNA: TGTGCCAGTAGTATAGATGGGGCAGGCGGTTACGAGCAGTACTTC. Translation: CASSIDGAGGYEQYF.

The V gene is TRBV5-4, the J gene TRBJ2-3; D perhaps matches TRBD2 (7 bases). Deletions cut 4 bases from V and 5 bases from J, with 17 bases between. Germline V gene data show CDR1 as SGHNT and CDR2 as YYREEE (reference sequence). The CDR3 sequence is 15 residues long. CDR3 amino acids: CASSTGGVHRDTQYF. CDR3 bases: TGTGCCAGCAGCACGGGGGGCGTTCATAGAGATACGCAGTATTTT.

The V and J genes are TRBV5-1 and TRBJ2-6; 12 bases fit TRBD2. Trimming at V came to 4 bases and at J to 2 bases, leaving 4 bases not matched to a gene. CDR1 and CDR2 (germline): SGHRS, YFSETQ. This CDR3 comprises 17 residues. The CDR3 nucleotides read TGCGCCAGCAGCCCCGGACTAGCGGGAACTGGGGCCAACGTCCTGACTTTC. Protein product: CASSPGLAGTGANVLTF.

This clone was found once. This chain links TRBV19 with TRBJ2-1, with D perhaps matching TRBD2 (5 bases). CDR1 is LNHDA and CDR2 is SQIVND in the germline V gene (reference sequence). The germline V and J ends were trimmed by 3 bases and 0 bases, with 12 bases remaining between them. The CDR3 contains 16 residues. The CDR3, as DNA: TGTGCCAGTAGTATTCTGACTACTAGCTCCTACAATGAGCAGTTCTTC. As protein: CASSILTTSSYNEQFF.

The rearrangement links TRBV28 to TRBJ2-7; a possible D gene is TRBD1 (5 bases). Germline V lookup: CDR1 MDHEN, CDR2 SYDVKM. The CDR3 has 16 amino acids. V was trimmed by 5 bases and J by 7 bases, leaving 24 bases between them. The CDR3 spells CASSQPPTQGLGEQYF. In nucleotides, the CDR3 is TGTGCCAGCAGTCAACCTCCAACTCAGGGTCTGGGGGAGCAGTACTTC.

This chain connects TRBV7-8 to TRBJ1-5, with D maybe TRBD1 (5 bases). The germline V and J ends were trimmed by 7 bases and 0 bases, with 16 bases remaining between them. The CDR3 has 16 amino acids. CDR1 is SGHVS, CDR2 FQNEAQ, per germline. This chain's CDR3 is CASIPGATVSNQPQHF. The CDR3 nucleotides are TGTGCCAGCATCCCAGGCGCGACAGTTAGCAATCAGCCCCAGCATTTT.

The chain links TRBV5-1 to TRBJ2-7; D remains unclear. V dropped 2 bases and J dropped 0 bases, with 6 bases sitting between them. Per germline, CDR1 SGHRS and CDR2 YFSETQ. The CDR3 consists of 13 residues. The CDR3 bases are TGCGCCAGCAGCTTATCTTCCTCCTACGAGCAGTACTTC. Amino acids: CASSLSSSYEQYF.

CDR3: CASSGTSGRGEQYF. The DNA for the CDR3 is TGTGCCAGCAGTGGGACTAGCGGGAGGGGTGAGCAGTACTTC. The chain joins TRBV2 to TRBJ2-7, with 15 bases lining up with TRBD2. The V gene's germline CDR1 is SNHLY and CDR2 FYNNEI. The CDR3 is made up of 14 amino acids. With V trimmed by 4 bases and J by 7 bases, 2 bases remained unmatched.

The chain uses TRBV5-1 and TRBJ2-7, with D maybe TRBD1 (5 bases). The germline V gene encodes CDR1 SGHRS and CDR2 YFSETQ. The CDR3 consists of 13 residues. V shed 3 bases and J shed 2 bases, with 9 bases lying between them. CDR3 DNA: TGCGCCAGCAGCTCTGACAGAACCTACGAGCAGTACTTC. Its protein is CASSSDRTYEQYF.

The chain carries TRBV7-6 and TRBJ1-1, with TRBD1 as a possible D gene (5 bases). This CDR3 is built from 17 residues. Trimming left V 2 bases short and J 3 bases short, with 19 bases between. CDR1 and CDR2 (germline): SGHVS, FNYEAQ. CDR3 sequence: CASSLYTVGQFHTEAFF. CDR3 DNA sequence: TGTGCCAGCAGCTTATATACCGTAGGACAATTCCACACTGAAGCTTTCTTT. Full variable domain (outside the CDR3, taken from reference TRBV7-6 and TRBJ1-1): GAGVSQSPRYKVTKRGQDVALRCDPISGHVSLYWYRQALGQGPEFLTYFNYEAQQDKSGLPNDRFSAERPEGSISTLTIQRTEQRDSAMYRCASSLYTVGQFHTEAFFGQGTRLTVV.